This paragraph covers one T cell receptor (beta chain) sequence. Its cognate antigen is unknown. The source of the sample is a study of Ad26.COV2.S vaccination and SARS-CoV-2 variants. Study-level background: Doses of Ad26.COV2.S were injected into muscle once or twice, 56 days apart. General observations from the study: The authors reported substantial breadth in spike-specific CD8+ and CD4+ T cell responses after vaccination.

CDR3 size: 18 residues. CDR1 and CDR2 (germline): SGHRS, YFSETQ. V was trimmed by 5 bases and J by 5 bases, leaving 27 bases between them. This table comes from immunoSEQ multiplex PCR, and its TCRdb copy is limited to in-frame clones, with some not included. Of around 300,000 clones in the sample, about 86% were seen once. Regarding treatment: some 20 received Ad26.COV2.S at low or high dose, single or two shots; roughly five received placebo; per-sample allocation not given. On day 63 after the first injection, vaccine and placebo recipients gave samples. This TCR came from a person aged 18-60 years who received the Ad26.COV2.S COVID-19 vaccine or a placebo. The rearrangement links TRBV5-1 to TRBJ2-3; D might be TRBD2 (5 bases). The sample consisted of peripheral blood, taken in a trial of Ad26.COV2.S vaccine versus placebo. CDR3 region: CASRPEGWPRGPLDTQYF. The CDR3 DNA is TGCGCCAGCAGACCCGAAGGGTGGCCTCGCGGGCCACTAGATACGCAGTATTTT.